This T cell receptor beta chain was sequenced for a study of blood T cell repertoires in COVID-19. The CDR3 consists of 15 residues. Germline CDR1 is SGHRS and CDR2 is YFSETQ. V was pared by 4 bases and J by 5 bases, with 13 bases between. Authors' analysis steps: Nucleated cell number was recorded as an estimate derived from reference gene primer amplification. Measured with immunoSEQ multiplex PCR; TCRdb has only the in-frame clones, and not every one. For V, J and clone size, that table is used; D and trimming come from the DNA. Of about 160,000 clones listed, around 90% were seen once; the top ten hold less than 2.5%.

Sequencing was done on a sample of peripheral blood. The genes are TRBV5-1 and TRBJ1-6, with a possible D match to TRBD1 (6 bases). This sequence was found in a young man with acute or convalescent COVID-19. CDR3 region: CASSPMQGNNSPLHF. In DNA form, the CDR3 reads TGCGCCAGCAGCCCTATGCAGGGGAATAATTCACCCCTCCACTTT.